This entry concerns a single TCR beta chain. Antigen specificity is unknown. The data stem from a study of T cell repertoires in ileal Crohn's disease. Around 0.45 micrograms of biopsy DNA per sample underwent TCRB immunosequencing. TCRdb keeps only in-frame clones here, not all; method: immunoSEQ multiplex PCR. The table shows thousands of clones, with about four fifths occurring only once. General observations from the study: Clonal expansions were more frequent in active smokers than non-smokers at surgery.

Eligibility required adulthood, ileal or ileocolonic Crohn's disease and indicated ileocolonic resection. Per the germline V gene, CDR1 is SGHVS and CDR2 is FQNEAQ. This CDR3 is built from 14 residues. The V end lost 3 bases, the J end lost 6 bases, and 13 bases lay between the germline ends. The sample consisted of ileal tissue. This sequence was found in an adult with Crohn's disease. The V and J genes are TRBV7-8 and TRBJ2-3, with D unresolved. The DNA for the CDR3 is TGTGCCAGCAGCTTCGAAAAGTCCCGGGATACGCAGTATTTT. Translated, it gives CASSFEKSRDTQYF.